Given below is one TCR beta chain in context. At the DNA level, this CDR3 is encoded by other sequences in the same sample as well. Original methodology: For nucleated cells, counts were estimated from reference gene primer amplification. TCRdb's copy holds only in-frame clones and misses some; the assay was immunoSEQ multiplex PCR. That table furnishes V, J and clone size, whereas the DNA furnished D and trimming. The sample gives 400,000 to 550,000 clones, 70% to 90% of which show up once; approximately 2% is in the top ten. The data were obtained in a study of blood T cell repertoires in COVID-19. V shed 3 bases and J shed 5 bases, with 7 bases lying between them. This CDR3 is built from 12 residues. The V gene's germline CDR1 is GTSNPN and CDR2 SVGIG (reference sequence).

Sequenced material: PBMCs or T cells enriched from blood (not recorded which). The sequence came from a woman younger than 35 with acute COVID-19. V usage is TRBV30 and J usage is TRBJ2-2; D is perhaps TRBD1 (6 bases). The CDR3 sequence is CAWSRGTGELFF. The DNA for the CDR3 is TGTGCCTGGAGCAGGGGAACCGGGGAGCTGTTTTTT.